This T cell receptor (beta chain) comes out of a study of OX40 agonist ivuxolimab in advanced cancers. CDR1 and CDR2 from the germline V gene are MNHNS and SASEGT. The CDR3 contains 13 residues. Trimming cost V 5 bases and J 5 bases; bases outside gene matches: 2. Only in-frame clones appear in the TCRdb table, and some are missing; sequencing was by immunoSEQ multiplex PCR. There are about 34,000 clones in the sample; about 93% occur only once, and 4% to 5% lies in the top ten. A single count supports this clone. The sequencing used CD4+ or CD8+ T cells sorted from blood, collected in a trial of the OX40 agonist ivuxolimab. The chain joins TRBV6-1 to TRBJ1-5; 8 nucleotides agree with TRBD1. This TCR derives from an adult with an advanced solid tumor such as melanoma, head and neck, liver or kidney cancer. CDR3 in DNA: TGTGCCAGCAGTACAGGGGGACATCAGCCCCAGCATTTT. It translates to CASSTGGHQPQHF.